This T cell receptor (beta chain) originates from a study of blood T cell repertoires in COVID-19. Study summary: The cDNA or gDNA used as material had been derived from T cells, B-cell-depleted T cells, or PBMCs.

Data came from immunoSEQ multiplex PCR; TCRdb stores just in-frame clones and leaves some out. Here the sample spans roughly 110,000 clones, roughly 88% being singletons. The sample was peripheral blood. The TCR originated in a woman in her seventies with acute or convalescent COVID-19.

The CDR3 nucleotides are TGTGCCAGCAGCTTACCCATACTAGATACGCAGTATTTT. It translates to CASSLPILDTQYF. The chain employs TRBV7-2 and TRBJ2-3; no reliable D call. Trimming pared 2 bases from V and 5 bases from J, leaving 8 bases between. The CDR3 spans 13 residues. Per germline, CDR1 SGHTA and CDR2 FQGNSA.